These 7 T cell receptor beta chains were all obtained from the same sample, sequenced in a study of tumor and adjacent non-tumor tissue in lung cancer. A modified ARM-PCR protocol with three rounds of nested PCR amplified TCRbeta. MiXCR was run by TCRdb on the multiplex PCR reads, yielding one entry per CDR3 protein. This sample has about 110,000 distinct CDR3 sequences, with about 87% found just once. RNA was extracted from bulk tissue without any cell sorting. Sample: lung tumor tissue. The receptors come from a man in his 70s with non-small cell lung cancer.

The V call is TRBV12-3 or TRBV12-4, the J call TRBJ2-7; the D gene is possibly TRBD2 (6 bases). CDR3 length: 15 residues. Trimming shortened V by 1 base and J by 6 bases, and 16 bases separated the two germline ends. The CDR3 DNA follows: TGTGCCAGCAGTTTAGTTTCTAGCGTGAACTTCGAGCAGTACTTC. Amino acid sequence: CASSLVSSVNFEQYF.

As concerns this clonotype: The DNA is omitted, as the CDR3 cannot be located on it reliably, and the CDR3 follows TCRdb's listing. V and J are TRBV6-6 and TRBJ2-7; the table's D call of TRBD1 was not tested on the DNA. With termini counted, the CDR3 has 14 amino acids. The germline V gene encodes CDR1 MNHNY and CDR2 SVGAGI (reference sequence). The CDR3 sequence: CANVAGGSSYEHYF.

With respect to this clonotype: The junction departs from the called germline gene at one end, perhaps through a read error. V is TRBV5-1 and J is TRBJ2-1; 9 positions agree with TRBD2. The length of the CDR3 is 17 residues. Germline values: CDR1 SGHRS, CDR2 YFSETQ. CDR3: CASSLARAGGGFNERFF. The CDR3 DNA sequence: TGCGCAAGCAGCTTGGCCAGAGCGGGGGGTGGATTCAATGAGCGGTTCTTC.

With respect to this clonotype: An end of the junction differs from the germline gene, which may be a read error. V usage is TRBV6-1 and J usage is TRBJ2-7, with 9 bases aligning to TRBD1. CDR1 MNHNS and CDR2 SASEGT come from the germline V gene. The CDR3 has 15 residues. DNA of the CDR3: TGTGCCAGCATGGGGGACAGGGCTGTCACCTACGGGCAGTACTTC. Translating gives CASMGDRAVTYGQYF.

Worth noting for this clonotype: A much larger clone lies a single base off, so this may be a read error. This chain uses TRBV5-1 with TRBJ1-2; no firm D call. Germline values: CDR1 SGHRS, CDR2 YFSETQ. This CDR3 is 14 amino acids long. The CDR3 coding sequence is TGCGCCAGCAGCTTTGACGGGCAAAACTATGGCTACAACTTC. This sequence encodes CASSFDGQNYGYNF. Full variable domain (missing parts from reference TRBV5-1 and TRBJ1-2): KAGVTQTPRYLIKTRGQQVTLSCSPISGHRSVSWYQQTPGQGLQFLFEYFSETQRNKGNFPGRFSGRQFSNSRSEMNVSTLELGDSALYLCASSFDGQNYGYNFGSGTRLTVV.

As regards this clonotype: The junction shows a germline mismatch at one end, possibly a read error. The rearrangement joins TRBV11-2 to TRBJ1-4, with a possible D match to TRBD1 (6 bases). This CDR3 is built from 15 residues. Germline values: CDR1 SGHAT, CDR2 FQNNGV. In nucleotides, the CDR3 is TGTACCAGCAGCAGAAATGGGACAAGTAATGAAAAACTGTTCTTT. It translates to CTSSRNGTSNEKLFF.

Concerning this clonotype: The junction departs from germline at one end; a sequencing error may be responsible. V and J are TRBV12-3 or TRBV12-4 and TRBJ1-6, with 10 positions matching TRBD1. This CDR3 has 16 residues. CDR3 residues: CASTSGTGDYNSPLHF. CDR3 in DNA: TGTGCCAGTACCTCCGGGACAGGGGACTATAATTCACCCCTCCATTTT.